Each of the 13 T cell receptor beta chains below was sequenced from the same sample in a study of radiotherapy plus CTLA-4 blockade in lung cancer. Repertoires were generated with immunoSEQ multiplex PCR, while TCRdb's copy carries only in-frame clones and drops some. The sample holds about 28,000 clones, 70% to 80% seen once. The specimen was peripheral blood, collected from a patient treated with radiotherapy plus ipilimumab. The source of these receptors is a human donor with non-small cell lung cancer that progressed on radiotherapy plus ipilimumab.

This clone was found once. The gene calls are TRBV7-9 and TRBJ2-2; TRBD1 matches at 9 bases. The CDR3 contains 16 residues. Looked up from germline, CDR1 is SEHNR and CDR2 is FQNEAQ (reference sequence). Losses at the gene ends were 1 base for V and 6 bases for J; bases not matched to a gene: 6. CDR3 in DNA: TGTGCCAGCAGCTTAGTGGGACAGGGATCGGCCGGGGAGCTGTTTTTT. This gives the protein CASSLVGQGSAGELFF.

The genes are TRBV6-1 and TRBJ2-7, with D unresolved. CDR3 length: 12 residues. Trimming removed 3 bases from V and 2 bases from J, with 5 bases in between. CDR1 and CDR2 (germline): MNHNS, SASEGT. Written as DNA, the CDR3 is TGTGCCAGCAGTGAGCGTCCCTACGAGCAGTACTTC. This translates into CASSERPYEQYF.

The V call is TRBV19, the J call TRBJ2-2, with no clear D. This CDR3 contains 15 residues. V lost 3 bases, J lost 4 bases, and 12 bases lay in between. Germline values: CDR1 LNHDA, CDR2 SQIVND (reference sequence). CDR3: CASSMWERVTGELFF. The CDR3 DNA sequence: TGTGCCAGTAGTATGTGGGAAAGAGTCACCGGGGAGCTGTTTTTT.

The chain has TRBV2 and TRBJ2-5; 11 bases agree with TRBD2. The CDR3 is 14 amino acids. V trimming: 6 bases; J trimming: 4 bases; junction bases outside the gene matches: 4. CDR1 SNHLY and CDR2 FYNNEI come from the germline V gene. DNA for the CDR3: TGTGCCAGCAGCCAAGGGACTAGCGGAGAGACCCAGTACTTC. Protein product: CASSQGTSGETQYF.

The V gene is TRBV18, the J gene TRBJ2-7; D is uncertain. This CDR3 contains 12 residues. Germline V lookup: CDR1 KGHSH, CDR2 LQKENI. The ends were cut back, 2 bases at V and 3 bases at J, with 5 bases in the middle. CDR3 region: CASSPGFYEQYF. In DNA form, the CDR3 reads TGTGCCAGCTCACCAGGGTTCTACGAGCAGTACTTC.

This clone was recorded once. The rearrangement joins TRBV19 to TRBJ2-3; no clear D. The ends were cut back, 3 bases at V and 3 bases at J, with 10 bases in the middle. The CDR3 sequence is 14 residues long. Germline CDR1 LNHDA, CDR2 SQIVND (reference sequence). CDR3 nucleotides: TGTGCCAGTAGTATGGCACGATGGACAGATACGCAGTATTTT. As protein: CASSMARWTDTQYF.

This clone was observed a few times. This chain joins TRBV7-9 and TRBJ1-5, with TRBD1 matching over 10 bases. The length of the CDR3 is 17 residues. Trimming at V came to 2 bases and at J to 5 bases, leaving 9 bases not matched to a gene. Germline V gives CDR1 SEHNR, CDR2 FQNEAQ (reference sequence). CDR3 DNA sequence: TGTGCCAGCAGCTTATCCCCGGGACAGGGGACCGATCAGCCCCAGCATTTT. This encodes CASSLSPGQGTDQPQHF.

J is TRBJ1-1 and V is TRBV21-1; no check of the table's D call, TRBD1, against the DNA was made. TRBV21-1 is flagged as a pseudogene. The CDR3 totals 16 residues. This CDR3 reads CASSKGGQDSNTEAFF. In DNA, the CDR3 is TGTGCCAGCAGCAAGGGGGGACAGGACTCGAACACTGAAGCTTTCTTT.

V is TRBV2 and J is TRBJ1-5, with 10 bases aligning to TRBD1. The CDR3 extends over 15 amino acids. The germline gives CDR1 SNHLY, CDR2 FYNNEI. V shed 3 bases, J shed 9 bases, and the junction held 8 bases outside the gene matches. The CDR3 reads CASSERQGAEGPQHF. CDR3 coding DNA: TGTGCCAGCAGTGAGCGACAGGGGGCGGAAGGGCCCCAGCATTTT.

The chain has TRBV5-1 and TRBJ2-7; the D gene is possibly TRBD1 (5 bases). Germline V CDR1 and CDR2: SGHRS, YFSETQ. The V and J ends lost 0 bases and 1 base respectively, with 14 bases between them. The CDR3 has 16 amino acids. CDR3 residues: CASSLAEAGISYEQYF. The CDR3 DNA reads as TGCGCCAGCAGCTTGGCCGAAGCAGGGATATCCTACGAGCAGTACTTC. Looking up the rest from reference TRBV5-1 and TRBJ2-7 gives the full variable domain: KAGVTQTPRYLIKTRGQQVTLSCSPISGHRSVSWYQQTPGQGLQFLFEYFSETQRNKGNFPGRFSGRQFSNSRSEMNVSTLELGDSALYLCASSLAEAGISYEQYFGPGTRLTVT.

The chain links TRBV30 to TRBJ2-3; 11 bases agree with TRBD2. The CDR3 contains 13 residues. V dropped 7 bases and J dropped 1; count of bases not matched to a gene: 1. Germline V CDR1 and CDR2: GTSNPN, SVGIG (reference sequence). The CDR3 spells CALTSGGTDTQYF. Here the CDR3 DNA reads TGTGCCTTGACTAGCGGGGGCACAGATACGCAGTATTTT. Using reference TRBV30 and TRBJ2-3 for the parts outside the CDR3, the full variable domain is SQTIHQWPATLVQPVGSPLSLECTVEGTSNPNLYWYRQAAGRGLQLLFYSVGIGQISSEVPQNLSASRPQDRQFILSSKKLLLSDSGFYLCALTSGGTDTQYFGPGTRLTVL.

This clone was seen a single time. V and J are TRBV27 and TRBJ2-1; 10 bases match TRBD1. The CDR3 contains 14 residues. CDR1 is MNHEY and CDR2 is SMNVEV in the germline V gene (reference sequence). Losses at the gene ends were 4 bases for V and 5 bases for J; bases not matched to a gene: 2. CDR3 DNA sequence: TGTGCCAGCAGTTGGGGACAGGGGCACAATGAGCAGTTCTTC. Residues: CASSWGQGHNEQFF.

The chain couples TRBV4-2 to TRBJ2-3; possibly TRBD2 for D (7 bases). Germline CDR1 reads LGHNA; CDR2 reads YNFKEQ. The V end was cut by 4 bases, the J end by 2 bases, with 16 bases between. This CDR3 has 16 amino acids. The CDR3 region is CASSRGGPGATDTQYF. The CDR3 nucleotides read TGTGCCAGCAGCCGGGGGGGCCCGGGAGCCACAGATACGCAGTATTTT.